One sample yielded the 16 T cell receptor beta chains listed below, sequenced in a study of T cell responses to AZD1222 COVID-19 vaccine. Libraries were prepared by immunoSEQ multiplex PCR; TCRdb keeps only in-frame clonotypes and omits some of them. The sample consists of approximately 110,000 clones, roughly 90% of them appearing once. Sequenced here: peripheral blood, sampled on day 0 of AZD1222 vaccination. The receptors were sampled from an adult in good health.

The chain carries TRBV24-1 and TRBJ2-2; TRBD2 aligns across 7 bases. This CDR3 contains 16 residues. The V gene end was trimmed by 5 bases and the J gene end by 2 bases; junction bases not matched to a gene: 7. Germline CDR1 reads KGHDR; CDR2 reads SFDVKD. In DNA form, the CDR3 reads TGTGCCACCAGTGCTCAGGGACTACCTAACACCGGGGAGCTGTTTTTT. Amino acids: CATSAQGLPNTGELFF.

This sequence joins TRBV27 and TRBJ2-2; 11 nucleotides align to TRBD2. Germline CDR1 reads MNHEY; CDR2 reads SMNVEV (reference sequence). The CDR3 extends over 20 amino acids. V shed 5 bases, J shed 1 base, and the junction held 15 bases outside the gene matches. The DNA of the CDR3 is TGTGCCAGCAGTGACCGAATGCGAAGAGGACTAGCGGGGAACACCGGGGAGCTGTTTTTT. This sequence encodes CASSDRMRRGLAGNTGELFF.

The rearrangement links TRBV9 to TRBJ2-2; D tentatively fits TRBD1 or TRBD2 (5 bases each). Deletions cut 4 bases from V and 3 bases from J, with 7 bases between. The germline V gene has CDR1 SGDLS and CDR2 YYNGEE. This CDR3 region has 13 residues. DNA for the CDR3: TGTGCCAGCAGCTTGGGGGACACCGGGGAGCTGTTTTTT. It translates to CASSLGDTGELFF.

CDR3 protein: CSVRGLRNYEQYF. In nucleotides, the CDR3 is TGCAGCGTTCGGGGCTTGCGTAACTACGAGCAGTACTTC. The V and J genes are TRBV29-1 and TRBJ2-7; D may be TRBD1 or TRBD2 (5 bases each). Germline lookup yields CDR1 SQVTM and CDR2 ANQGSEA. V was clipped by 5 bases and J by 3 bases, with 14 bases between them. The CDR3 has 13 residues.

This clone has only a few counts. This chain uses TRBV18 with TRBJ1-2; D may be TRBD1 (5 bases). This CDR3 contains 16 residues. Germline CDR1 and CDR2: KGHSH and LQKENI. V was cut by 0 bases and J by 0 bases, with 11 bases left in between. The CDR3 protein is CASSPPVRETNYGYTF. The CDR3 DNA reads as TGTGCCAGCTCACCACCGGTCAGGGAAACTAACTATGGCTACACCTTC. Full variable domain (outside the CDR3, taken from reference TRBV18 and TRBJ1-2): NAGVMQNPRHLVRRRGQEARLRCSPMKGHSHVYWYRQLPEEGLKFMVYLQKENIIDESGMPKERFSAEFPKEGPSILRIQQVVRGDSAAYFCASSPPVRETNYGYTFGSGTRLTVV.

The chain links TRBV10-3 to TRBJ1-2; TRBD1 matches 10 bases. Trimming removed 3 bases from V and 8 bases from J; junction bases left unmatched: 9. CDR1 and CDR2 (germline): ENHRY, SYGVKD. The CDR3 loop spans 15 amino acids. CDR3: CAISDPRDRGGGYTF. The CDR3 coding sequence is TGTGCCATCAGTGACCCCCGGGACAGGGGAGGGGGCTACACCTTC.

In its sample, this clone was seen a few times. This sequence joins TRBV6-5 and TRBJ1-2; D is possibly TRBD1 (6 bases). Germline CDR1 is MNHEY and CDR2 is SVGAGI. V lost 5 bases and J lost 3, with 16 bases in between. The CDR3 length is 15 residues. The DNA of the CDR3 is TGTGCCAGCAGTAACGCCGGACAGAGCGACTATGGCTACACCTTC. It codes for CASSNAGQSDYGYTF.

V gene TRBV28 combines with J gene TRBJ1-2; D remains unclear. Trimming removed 3 bases at V and 4 bases at J, with 12 bases between. The germline V gene encodes CDR1 MDHEN and CDR2 SYDVKM. This CDR3 is built from 14 residues. The DNA of the CDR3 is TGTGCCAGCAGTTTTCCCGCCAATCCCTATGGCTACACCTTC. It is translated as CASSFPANPYGYTF.

The rearrangement uses TRBV30 and TRBJ2-5, with D tentatively TRBD2 (6 bases). Germline V gives CDR1 GTSNPN, CDR2 SVGIG (reference sequence). The V end lost 2 bases, the J end lost 5 bases, and 15 bases lay between the germline ends. This CDR3 comprises 14 residues. The CDR3 region is CAWSPLGGEETQYF. Here the CDR3 DNA reads TGTGCCTGGAGTCCCCTCGGGGGAGAGGAGACCCAGTACTTC. Full variable domain (rest looked up from reference TRBV30 and TRBJ2-5): SQTIHQWPATLVQPVGSPLSLECTVEGTSNPNLYWYRQAAGRGLQLLFYSVGIGQISSEVPQNLSASRPQDRQFILSSKKLLLSDSGFYLCAWSPLGGEETQYFGPGTRLLVL.

V usage is TRBV4-3 and J usage is TRBJ1-5; weak D call: TRBD1 (6 bases). The germline V gene has CDR1 LGHNA and CDR2 YSLEER. Trimming pared 3 bases from V and 4 bases from J, leaving 7 bases between. The CDR3 runs to 13 residues. The CDR3 DNA reads as TGCGCCAGCAGCCAGCAGGGGAATCAGCCCCAGCATTTT. As protein: CASSQQGNQPQHF.

This CDR3 is CASSLGLNTEAFF. In DNA form, the CDR3 reads TGTGCCAGCAGTTTGGGGTTGAACACTGAAGCTTTCTTT. This sequence joins TRBV12-3 or TRBV12-4 and TRBJ1-1; D unclear. The CDR3 length is 13 residues. The V end lost 3 bases, the J end lost 0 bases, and 5 bases lay between the germline ends.

This clone appeared a single time. This chain uses TRBV7-6 with TRBJ2-7, with 7 bases aligning to TRBD2. The trim removed 5 bases at V and 1 base at J, leaving 11 bases unmatched. CDR1 and CDR2 from the germline V gene are SGHVS and FNYEAQ. This CDR3 has 16 residues. The CDR3 sequence is CASSPGGGTESYEQYF. The CDR3 coding sequence is TGTGCCAGCAGCCCTGGGGGAGGGACGGAATCCTACGAGCAGTACTTC. Full variable domain (remainder filled in from reference TRBV7-6 and TRBJ2-7): GAGVSQSPRYKVTKRGQDVALRCDPISGHVSLYWYRQALGQGPEFLTYFNYEAQQDKSGLPNDRFSAERPEGSISTLTIQRTEQRDSAMYRCASSPGGGTESYEQYFGPGTRLTVT.

This sequence joins TRBV3-1 (or the pseudogene TRBV3-2) and TRBJ2-1, with unresolved D. The V end lost 1 base, the J end lost 0 bases, and 7 bases lay between the germline ends. The germline gives CDR1 LGHDT, CDR2 YNNKEL (reference sequence). The CDR3 has 15 amino acids. The CDR3 region has the DNA TGTGCCAGCAGCCAAGGGTTAAGCTCCTACAATGAGCAGTTCTTC. It translates to CASSQGLSSYNEQFF.

The J gene is TRBJ2-3, the V gene TRBV7-6, with D hard to call. V was clipped by 3 bases and J by 3 bases, with 13 bases between them. CDR3 length equals 15 residues. Germline assignment: CDR1 SGHVS and CDR2 FNYEAQ. This CDR3 reads CASSFGQRVTDTQYF. The DNA for the CDR3 is TGTGCCAGCAGCTTTGGCCAACGAGTAACAGATACGCAGTATTTT.

In its sample, this clone was seen a few times. This CDR3 reads CSARGNNEQFF. The CDR3, as DNA: TGCAGTGCTAGAGGTAACAATGAGCAGTTCTTC. This rearrangement joins TRBV20-1 to TRBJ2-1; D is uncertain. V lost 1 base and J lost 5, with 3 bases in between. Germline assignment: CDR1 DFQATT and CDR2 SNEGSKA (reference sequence). The CDR3 has 11 amino acids.

V and J are TRBV9 and TRBJ1-3; no firm D call. The CDR3 consists of 14 residues. Germline-derived CDR1 and CDR2 are SGDLS and YYNGEE. V was trimmed by 5 bases and J by 3 bases, leaving 12 bases between them. The CDR3 sequence: CASRRRGNGNTIYF. CDR3 DNA: TGTGCCAGCAGAAGGCGGGGAAATGGAAACACCATATATTTT.